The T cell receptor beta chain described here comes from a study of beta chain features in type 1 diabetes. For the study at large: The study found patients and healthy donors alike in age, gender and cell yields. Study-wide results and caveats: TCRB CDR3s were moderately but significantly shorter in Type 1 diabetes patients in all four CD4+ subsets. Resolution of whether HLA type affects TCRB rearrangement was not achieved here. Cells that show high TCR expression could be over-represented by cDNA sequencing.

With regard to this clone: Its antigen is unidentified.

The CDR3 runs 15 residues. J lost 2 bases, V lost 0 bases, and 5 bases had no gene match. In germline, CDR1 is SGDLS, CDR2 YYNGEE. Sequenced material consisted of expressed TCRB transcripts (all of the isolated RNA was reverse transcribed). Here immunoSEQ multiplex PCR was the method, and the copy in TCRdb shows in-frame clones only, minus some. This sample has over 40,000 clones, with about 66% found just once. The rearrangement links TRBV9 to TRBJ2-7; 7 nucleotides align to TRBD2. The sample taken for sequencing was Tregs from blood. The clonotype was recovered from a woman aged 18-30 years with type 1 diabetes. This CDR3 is CASSVGPGGTYEQYF. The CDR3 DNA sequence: TGTGCCAGCAGCGTAGGGCCGGGGGGAACCTACGAGCAGTACTTC.